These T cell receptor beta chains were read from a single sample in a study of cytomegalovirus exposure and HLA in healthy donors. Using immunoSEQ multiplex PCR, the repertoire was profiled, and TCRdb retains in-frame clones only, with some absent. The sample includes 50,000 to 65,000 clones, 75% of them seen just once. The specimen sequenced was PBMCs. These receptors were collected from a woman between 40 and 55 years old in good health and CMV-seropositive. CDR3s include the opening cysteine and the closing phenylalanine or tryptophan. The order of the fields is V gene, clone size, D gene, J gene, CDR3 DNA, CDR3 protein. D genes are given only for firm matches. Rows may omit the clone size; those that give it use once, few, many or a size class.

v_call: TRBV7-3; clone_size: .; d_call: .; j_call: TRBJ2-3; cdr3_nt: TGTGCCAGCAGCTTACTGGCGGGCACAGATACGCAGTATTTT; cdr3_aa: CASSLLAGTDTQYF
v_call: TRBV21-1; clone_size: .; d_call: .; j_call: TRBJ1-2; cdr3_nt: TGTGCCAGCAGCAAAGTTATCGGGACAGGATATGGCTACACCTTC; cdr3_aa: CASSKVIGTGYGYTF
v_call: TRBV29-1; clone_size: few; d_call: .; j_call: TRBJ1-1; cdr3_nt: TGCAGCGGAAGTCAGGGCTGGTTAGATGAAGCTTTCTTT; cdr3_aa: CSGSQGWLDEAFF
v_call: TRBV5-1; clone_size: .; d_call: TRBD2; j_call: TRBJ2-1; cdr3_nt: TGCGCCAGCAGCTTGGTGGGGCCGGGGGGGAGGAATGAGCAGTTCTTC; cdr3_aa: CASSLVGPGGRNEQFF
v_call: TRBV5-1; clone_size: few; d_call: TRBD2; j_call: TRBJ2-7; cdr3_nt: TGCGCCAGCAGCCCCTCGGGGATAGCGGGGATGTACGAGCAGTACTTC; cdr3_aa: CASSPSGIAGMYEQYF
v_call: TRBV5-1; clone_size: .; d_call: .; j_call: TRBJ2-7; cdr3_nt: TGCGCCAGCAGCTCCCAGGGGACCTACGAGCAGTACTTC; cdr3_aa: CASSSQGTYEQYF
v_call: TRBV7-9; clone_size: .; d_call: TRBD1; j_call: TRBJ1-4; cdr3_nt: TGTGCCAGCAGCTTATTCCGACAGGGAGGTGAAAAACTGTTTTTT; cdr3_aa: CASSLFRQGGEKLFF
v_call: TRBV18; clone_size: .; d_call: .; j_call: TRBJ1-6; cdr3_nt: TGTGCCAGCTCACGGGAAGGTCGGGGAAATTCACCCCTCCACTTT; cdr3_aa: CASSREGRGNSPLHF
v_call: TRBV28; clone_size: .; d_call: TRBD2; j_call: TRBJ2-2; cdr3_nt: TGTGCCAGCAGTCCGACTAGCGGGGATCTCTGGGAGCTGTTTTTT; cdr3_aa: CASSPTSGDLWELFF
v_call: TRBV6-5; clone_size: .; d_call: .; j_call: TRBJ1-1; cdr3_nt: TGTGCCAGCAGCCACGAGGAGACTGAAGCTTTCTTT; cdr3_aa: CASSHEETEAFF
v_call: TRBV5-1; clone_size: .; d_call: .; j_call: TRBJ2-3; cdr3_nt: TGCGCCAGCAGTACGGGACTGAGCACAGATACGCAGTATTTT; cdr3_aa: CASSTGLSTDTQYF
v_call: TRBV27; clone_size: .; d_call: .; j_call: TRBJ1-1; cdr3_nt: TGTGCCAGCAGAACCCAGGTGGAGAACACTGAAGCTTTCTTT; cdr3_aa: CASRTQVENTEAFF
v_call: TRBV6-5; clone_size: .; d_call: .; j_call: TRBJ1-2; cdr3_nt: TGTGCCAGCAGTTCCCCGGACAGCGGATATGGCTACACCTTC; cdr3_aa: CASSSPDSGYGYTF
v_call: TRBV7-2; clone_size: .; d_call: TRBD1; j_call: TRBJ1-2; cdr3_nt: TGTGCCAGCAGCCAACAGGACAGGGCATATGGCTACACCTTC; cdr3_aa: CASSQQDRAYGYTF
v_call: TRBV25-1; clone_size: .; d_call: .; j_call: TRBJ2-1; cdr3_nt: TGTGCCAGCAGTGACCCCACATCGGGAATGAATTACAATGAGCAGTTCTTC; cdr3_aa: CASSDPTSGMNYNEQFF
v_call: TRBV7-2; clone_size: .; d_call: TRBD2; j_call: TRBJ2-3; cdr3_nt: TGTGCCAGCAGCTTAGTAGCTAGCGGCGGGGAAGATACGCAGTATTTT; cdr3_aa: CASSLVASGGEDTQYF
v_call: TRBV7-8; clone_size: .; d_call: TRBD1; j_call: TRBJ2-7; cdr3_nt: TGTGCCAGCAGCGCAGCCGGGACAGCGAGGAGCTCCTACGAGCAGTACTTC; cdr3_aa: CASSAAGTARSSYEQYF
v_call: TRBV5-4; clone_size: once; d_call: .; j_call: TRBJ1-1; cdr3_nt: TGTGCCAGCAGCTTCCAGGGAGGCAACACTGAAGCTTTCTTT; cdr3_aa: CASSFQGGNTEAFF
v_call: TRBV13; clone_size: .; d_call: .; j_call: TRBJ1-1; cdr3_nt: TGTGCCAGCAGTGAGGGTATGAACACTGAAGCTTTCTTT; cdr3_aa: CASSEGMNTEAFF
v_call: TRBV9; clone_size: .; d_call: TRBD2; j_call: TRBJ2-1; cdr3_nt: TGTGCCAGCAGCCCGAGCGGGGGCGCGCAGTTCTTC; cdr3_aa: CASSPSGGAQFF
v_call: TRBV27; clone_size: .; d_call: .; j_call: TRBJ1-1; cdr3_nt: TGTGCCAGCAGTGCCCACAGGGTCGAGGCTGAAGCTTTCTTT; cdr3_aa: CASSAHRVEAEAFF
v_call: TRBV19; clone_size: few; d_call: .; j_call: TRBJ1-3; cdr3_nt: TGTGCCAGTAGGCCCTCAGGGGCGGATGGAAACACCATATATTTT; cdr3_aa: CASRPSGADGNTIYF
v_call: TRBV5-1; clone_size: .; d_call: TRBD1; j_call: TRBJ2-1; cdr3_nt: TGCGCCAGCAGCGACCCCGGGACAGGGACCTACAATGAGCAGTTCTTC; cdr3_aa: CASSDPGTGTYNEQFF
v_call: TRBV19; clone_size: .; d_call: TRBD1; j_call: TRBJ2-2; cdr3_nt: TGTGCCAGTATCAGACAGGGGGCGCAAAACACCGGGGAGCTGTTTTTT; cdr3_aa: CASIRQGAQNTGELFF
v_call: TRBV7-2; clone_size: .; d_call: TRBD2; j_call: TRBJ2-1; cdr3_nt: TGTGCCAGCAGCTTAGAAGCGGGGGGCGGCCGCGAGCAGTTCTTC; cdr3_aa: CASSLEAGGGREQFF
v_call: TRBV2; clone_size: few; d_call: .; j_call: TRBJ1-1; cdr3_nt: TGTGCCAGCAGTGAGGAGGGGCGTGCTTTCTTT; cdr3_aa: CASSEEGRAFF
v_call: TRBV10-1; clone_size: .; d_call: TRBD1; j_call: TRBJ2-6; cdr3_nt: TGCGCCAGCAGCCGTGGACAGGGGCCGTCTGGGGCCAACGTCCTGACTTTC; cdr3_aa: CASSRGQGPSGANVLTF
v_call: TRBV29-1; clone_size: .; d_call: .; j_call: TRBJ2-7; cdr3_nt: TGCAGCGTCAAGGGGGTTTCGGGTGGCGAGCAGTACTTC; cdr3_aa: CSVKGVSGGEQYF
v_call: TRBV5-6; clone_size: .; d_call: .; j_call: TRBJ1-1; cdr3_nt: TGTGCCAGCAGCTTCTACACTGAAGCTTTCTTT; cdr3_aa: CASSFYTEAFF
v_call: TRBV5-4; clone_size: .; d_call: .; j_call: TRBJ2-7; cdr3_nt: TGTGCCAGCAGCCCCCGAGGAGGCTACGAGCAGTACTTC; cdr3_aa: CASSPRGGYEQYF
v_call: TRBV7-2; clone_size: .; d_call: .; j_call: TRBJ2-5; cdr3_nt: TGTGCCAGCAGCAAAGGATCCCAACAGCCCCAAGAGACCCAGTACTTC; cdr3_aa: CASSKGSQQPQETQYF
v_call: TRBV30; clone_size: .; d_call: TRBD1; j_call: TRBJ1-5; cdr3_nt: TGTGCCTGGAGTGGGACAGGAGGGGATCAGCCCCAGCATTTT; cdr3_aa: CAWSGTGGDQPQHF
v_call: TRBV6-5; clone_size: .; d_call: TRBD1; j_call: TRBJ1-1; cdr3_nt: TGTGCCAGCAGTTACCCGGGGACAGGGGGGGCAGCTTTCTTT; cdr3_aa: CASSYPGTGGAAFF
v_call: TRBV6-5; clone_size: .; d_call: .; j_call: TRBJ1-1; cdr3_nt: TGTGCCAGCAGTTACTCCGGGGTTATGAACACTGAAGCTTTCTTT; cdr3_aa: CASSYSGVMNTEAFF
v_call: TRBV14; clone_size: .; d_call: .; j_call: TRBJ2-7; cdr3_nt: TGTGCCAGCAGCCACGCCGGGCCGGGGTACGAGCAGTACTTC; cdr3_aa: CASSHAGPGYEQYF
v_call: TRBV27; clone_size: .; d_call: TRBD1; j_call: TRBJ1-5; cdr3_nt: TGTGCCAGCAAGACAGGGGGCGTACGCAATCAGCCCCAGCATTTT; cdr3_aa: CASKTGGVRNQPQHF
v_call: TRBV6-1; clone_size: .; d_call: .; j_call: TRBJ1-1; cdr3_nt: TGTGCCAGCAGGGACAGAGCGAACACTGAAGCTTTCTTT; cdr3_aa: CASRDRANTEAFF
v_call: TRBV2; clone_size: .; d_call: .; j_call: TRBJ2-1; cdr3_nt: TGTGCCAGCTCTTCTGGACGGGGCAATGAGCAGTTCTTC; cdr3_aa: CASSSGRGNEQFF
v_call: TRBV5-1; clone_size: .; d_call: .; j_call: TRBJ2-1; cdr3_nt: TGCGCCAGCAGCTTGGGGACTTACTACAATGAGCAGTTCTTC; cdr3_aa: CASSLGTYYNEQFF
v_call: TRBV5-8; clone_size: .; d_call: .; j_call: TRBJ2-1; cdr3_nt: TGTGCCAGCAGCCTCGGACAGTGGTCCTACAATGAGCAGTTCTTC; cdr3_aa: CASSLGQWSYNEQFF
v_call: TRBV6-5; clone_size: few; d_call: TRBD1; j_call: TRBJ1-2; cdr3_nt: TGTGCCAGCAGTTACTCAGCCAGGGGGAACTATGGCTACACCTTC; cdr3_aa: CASSYSARGNYGYTF
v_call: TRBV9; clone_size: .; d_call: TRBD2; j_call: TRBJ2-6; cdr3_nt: TGTGCCAGCAGCGTAGACGCTAGCGGGGGCCTTATGGCTGGGGCCAACGTCCTGACTTTC; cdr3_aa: CASSVDASGGLMAGANVLTF
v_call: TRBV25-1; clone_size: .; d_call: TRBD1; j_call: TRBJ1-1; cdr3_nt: TGTGCCAGCCCGAGGGACAGGAGCTACACTGAAGCTTTCTTT; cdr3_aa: CASPRDRSYTEAFF
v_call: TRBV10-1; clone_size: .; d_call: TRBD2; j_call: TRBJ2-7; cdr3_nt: TGCGCCAGCAGTCGCGGGGGAAGCTCCTACGAGCAGTACTTC; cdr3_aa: CASSRGGSSYEQYF
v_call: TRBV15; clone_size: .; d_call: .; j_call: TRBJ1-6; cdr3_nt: TGTGCCACCAGCAGAGCGCAGGAATCACCCCTCCACTTT; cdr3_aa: CATSRAQESPLHF
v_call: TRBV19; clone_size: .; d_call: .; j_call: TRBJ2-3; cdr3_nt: TGTGCCAGTAGTCCGGGGGGCCCCGCAGATACGCAGTATTTT; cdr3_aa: CASSPGGPADTQYF
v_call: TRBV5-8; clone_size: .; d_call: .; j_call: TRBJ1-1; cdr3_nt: TGTGCCAGCAGCAGACTTCTTAACACTGAAGCTTTCTTT; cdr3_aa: CASSRLLNTEAFF
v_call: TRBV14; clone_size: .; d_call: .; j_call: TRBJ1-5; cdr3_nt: TGTGCCAGCAGCCAAGTCGGCGGAAATCAGCCCCAGCATTTT; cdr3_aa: CASSQVGGNQPQHF
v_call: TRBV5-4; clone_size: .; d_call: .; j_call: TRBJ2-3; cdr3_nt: TGTGCCAGCAGCTTGGAGGTGGCTAGTCGCCCAGATACGCAGTATTTT; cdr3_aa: CASSLEVASRPDTQYF
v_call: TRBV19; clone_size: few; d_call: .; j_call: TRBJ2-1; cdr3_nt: TGTGCCAGTAGTCCACAGAGGGACAACTCTGGGGGCAATGAGCAGTTCTTC; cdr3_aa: CASSPQRDNSGGNEQFF